Listed below are T cell receptor beta chains from one sample, sequenced in a study of beta chain features in type 1 diabetes. Profiled with immunoSEQ multiplex PCR; TCRdb holds only in-frame clones, not every one. Here the sample spans under 150,000 clones, around 9% being singletons. What was sequenced was central memory CD4+ T cells from blood. All receptors come from a man aged 30 to 45 with type 1 diabetes. The CDR3 runs from the conserved cysteine through the conserved F or W. D genes are given only for firm matches. Size is stated for part of the rows, as once, few or many counts, or as a class when the clone is expanded.

CDR3 | DNA | V | length | D | J | size
CAIRGKGAGANVLTF | TGTGCCATCAGGGGGAAGGGAGCCGGGGCCAACGTCCTGACTTTC | TRBV10-3 | 15 | - | TRBJ2-6 | -
CSVREGVYEQYF | TGCAGCGTTCGCGAGGGGGTTTACGAGCAGTACTTC | TRBV29-1 | 12 | - | TRBJ2-7 | -
CASSPNRGRSETQYF | TGTGCCAGCAGCCCCAACAGGGGTAGGTCAGAGACCCAGTACTTC | TRBV7-9 | 15 | TRBD1 | TRBJ2-5 | few
CASSSGTSSSYEQYF | TGCGCCAGCAGCTCCGGGACTTCGAGCTCCTACGAGCAGTACTTC | TRBV4-1 | 15 | - | TRBJ2-7 | few
CAWSRGVGEQFF | TGTGCCTGGTCCAGGGGGGTGGGTGAGCAGTTCTTC | TRBV30 | 12 | - | TRBJ2-1 | -
CASSPDRVYEQYF | TGTGCCAGCAGTCCGGACAGGGTCTACGAGCAGTACTTC | TRBV28 | 13 | TRBD1 | TRBJ2-7 | -
CASSPTGDEQYF | TGTGCCAGCTCACCTACGGGAGACGAGCAGTACTTC | TRBV18 | 12 | - | TRBJ2-7 | -
CSVGQYNYGYTF | TGCAGCGTTGGGCAATATAACTATGGCTACACCTTC | TRBV29-1 | 12 | - | TRBJ1-2 | many
CASSRDPGLAGAEQFF | TGCGCCAGCAGCCGAGATCCGGGACTAGCGGGGGCCGAGCAGTTCTTC | TRBV4-1 | 16 | TRBD2 | TRBJ2-1 | -
CASSQTGSNYGYTF | TGTGCCAGCAGCCAGACAGGGTCTAACTATGGCTACACCTTC | TRBV6-5 | 14 | TRBD1 | TRBJ1-2 | -
CASSPGQGIYGYTF | TGTGCCAGCAGCCCGGGACAGGGAATATATGGCTACACCTTC | TRBV9 | 14 | TRBD1 | TRBJ1-2 | -
CAGGGQETQYF | TGTGCCGGGGGGGGTCAAGAGACCCAGTACTTC | TRBV2 | 11 | TRBD2 | TRBJ2-5 | few
CASSLASLNQPQHF | TGTGCCAGCAGCTTGGCCAGTCTCAATCAGCCCCAGCATTTT | TRBV5-6 | 14 | - | TRBJ1-5 | -
CASSLSTGGGQETQYF | TGTGCCAGCAGCCTCTCGACAGGGGGCGGGCAAGAGACCCAGTACTTC | TRBV11-1 | 16 | TRBD1 | TRBJ2-5 | -
CASRLDRAGGELFF | TGTGCCAGCAGATTGGACAGGGCGGGCGGGGAGCTGTTTTTT | TRBV11-2 | 14 | TRBD1 | TRBJ2-2 | few